Listed below are T cell receptor beta chains from one sample, sequenced in a study of Ad26.COV2.S vaccination and SARS-CoV-2 variants. Using immunoSEQ multiplex PCR, the repertoire was profiled, and TCRdb retains in-frame clones only, with some absent. Of approximately 410,000 clones listed, 92% are singletons. The starting material was peripheral blood, obtained in a trial of Ad26.COV2.S vaccine versus placebo. Source of these receptors: a person aged 18-60 years who received the Ad26.COV2.S COVID-19 vaccine or a placebo. Both conserved end residues are part of each CDR3. Fields, in order: D gene, J gene, V gene, clone size, CDR3 DNA, CDR3 protein. The D gene is left open where the match is weak. Size is omitted from some rows. Given values are once, few, many or a class for expanded clones.

D gene: TRBD1; J gene: TRBJ1-1; V gene: TRBV19; clone size: once; CDR3 DNA: TGTGCCAGTAGTATTGTAAGGGGGCTGAGGACTGAAGCTTTCTTT; CDR3 protein: CASSIVRGLRTEAFF
D gene: TRBD2; J gene: TRBJ2-3; V gene: TRBV7-9; clone size: .; CDR3 DNA: TGTGCCAGCAGCTTAGCAGGGCGGGGGAGGGCCGCAGATACGCAGTATTTT; CDR3 protein: CASSLAGRGRAADTQYF
D gene: TRBD1; J gene: TRBJ1-2; V gene: TRBV5-1; clone size: .; CDR3 DNA: TGCGCCAGCAGCTCCCAACTAACAGGGGCCTATGGCTACACCTTC; CDR3 protein: CASSSQLTGAYGYTF
D gene: .; J gene: TRBJ2-1; V gene: TRBV25-1; clone size: .; CDR3 DNA: TGTGCCAGCAGCCCGCCTACCAATGAGCAGTTCTTC; CDR3 protein: CASSPPTNEQFF
D gene: TRBD2; J gene: TRBJ2-5; V gene: TRBV7-2; clone size: .; CDR3 DNA: TGTGCCAGCAGCTTAGGGCTAGCGGGGGGGGCAGAGACCCAGTACTTC; CDR3 protein: CASSLGLAGGAETQYF
D gene: .; J gene: TRBJ2-1; V gene: TRBV11-3; clone size: once; CDR3 DNA: TGTGCCAGCAGCTTAAGCGATGAGCAGTTCTTC; CDR3 protein: CASSLSDEQFF
D gene: .; J gene: TRBJ2-1; V gene: TRBV30; clone size: .; CDR3 DNA: TGTGCCTGGAGTGTAGAGGCAACCGCATTCTTC; CDR3 protein: CAWSVEATAFF
D gene: .; J gene: TRBJ1-4; V gene: TRBV6-5; clone size: .; CDR3 DNA: TGTGCCAGCAAAGGACAGCCCTCGTTGGAAAAACTGTTTTTT; CDR3 protein: CASKGQPSLEKLFF
D gene: TRBD1; J gene: TRBJ1-2; V gene: TRBV3-1/TRBV3-2; clone size: .; CDR3 DNA: TGTGCCAGCAGCCCTTGGGACAGAAACTATGGCTACACCTTC; CDR3 protein: CASSPWDRNYGYTF
D gene: .; J gene: TRBJ1-2; V gene: TRBV9; clone size: .; CDR3 DNA: TGTGCCAGCACTCGGGCGGGGTCCGGGACCCTTACTAACTATGGCTACACCTTC; CDR3 protein: CASTRAGSGTLTNYGYTF
D gene: .; J gene: TRBJ2-7; V gene: TRBV6-1; clone size: once; CDR3 DNA: TGTGCCACCTCGACCAAGGCGCATGGCGAGCAGTACTTC; CDR3 protein: CATSTKAHGEQYF
D gene: TRBD2; J gene: TRBJ2-3; V gene: TRBV9; clone size: once; CDR3 DNA: TGTGCCAGCAGCGTAGCGGGGGGGGCCGCGGATACGCAGTATTTT; CDR3 protein: CASSVAGGAADTQYF
D gene: .; J gene: TRBJ1-2; V gene: TRBV7-2; clone size: .; CDR3 DNA: TGTGCCAGCAGCCTACCAGGAGGCTACACCTTC; CDR3 protein: CASSLPGGYTF
D gene: .; J gene: TRBJ2-7; V gene: TRBV11-2; clone size: .; CDR3 DNA: TGTGCCAGCACCCCCCAGCAGGGTCTGCACTACGAGCAGTACTTC; CDR3 protein: CASTPQQGLHYEQYF
D gene: .; J gene: TRBJ2-7; V gene: TRBV6-5; clone size: .; CDR3 DNA: TGTGCCAGCAGTTACGCCGACGGATCCTACGAGCAGTACTTC; CDR3 protein: CASSYADGSYEQYF
D gene: .; J gene: TRBJ1-6; V gene: TRBV15; clone size: .; CDR3 DNA: TGTGCCACCAGCAGAGTGGAGGTGAATAATTCACCCCTCCACTTT; CDR3 protein: CATSRVEVNNSPLHF
D gene: .; J gene: TRBJ1-1; V gene: TRBV5-1; clone size: .; CDR3 DNA: TGCGCCAGCAGCTTGAATGGCGGGAGTGGGGAAGCTTTCTTT; CDR3 protein: CASSLNGGSGEAFF
D gene: TRBD1; J gene: TRBJ1-6; V gene: TRBV18; clone size: few; CDR3 DNA: TGTGCCAGCTCACCAGGGCAGGGGGTTTCACCCCTCCACTTT; CDR3 protein: CASSPGQGVSPLHF
D gene: .; J gene: TRBJ2-3; V gene: TRBV7-9; clone size: .; CDR3 DNA: TGTGCCAGCAGGCAGAGGGGATTTGCAGATACGCAGTATTTT; CDR3 protein: CASRQRGFADTQYF
D gene: .; J gene: TRBJ2-7; V gene: TRBV3-1/TRBV3-2; clone size: .; CDR3 DNA: TGTGCCAGCAGCCAAGCGGACAGGAGGGCCTACGAGCAGTACTTC; CDR3 protein: CASSQADRRAYEQYF